One sample yielded the 6 T cell receptor beta chains listed below, sequenced in a study of vaccination effects on CD4 cells after COVID-19. These TCRs' antigens remain unknown. The ViraFEST assay expanded antigen-specific CD4+ T cells with viral peptide pools before sequencing. Scientists isolated CD4+ T cells after an approximately 9-day culture period ended. All participants had two doses of either the BNT162b2 or mRNA-1273 vaccine. The table came from immunoSEQ multiplex PCR; TCRdb's copy has only in-frame clones and leaves some out. The sample gives under 30,000 clones, 74% of which show up once; under 20% is in the top ten. The source was CD4+ T cells from PBMCs cultured with HCoV-OC43 spike peptides, collected after COVID-19 vaccination. The sample's subset: HCoV-OC43 spike overlapping peptide pool stimulation. The receptors derive from a human donor who received a COVID-19 vaccine.

Here the CDR3 DNA reads TGTGCCAGCAGTACTAGCGGGGGGGTCTACGAGCAGTACTTC. As protein: CASSTSGGVYEQYF. V gene TRBV6-6 combines with J gene TRBJ2-7; 13 bases are shared with TRBD2. The CDR3 is 14 residues long. Germline V gene data show CDR1 as MNHNY and CDR2 as SVGAGI (reference sequence). The trim removed 5 bases at V and 3 bases at J, leaving 1 base unmatched.

The chain uses TRBV6-1 and TRBJ1-5; TRBD1 matches 7 bases. The CDR3 sequence is 16 residues long. V was pared by 2 bases and J by 0 bases, with 4 bases of the junction left unmatched. Germline values: CDR1 MNHNS, CDR2 SASEGT. CDR3 region: CASSEMTGFSNQPQHF. CDR3 DNA sequence: TGTGCCAGCAGTGAAATGACAGGGTTTAGCAATCAGCCCCAGCATTTT.

The chain recombines TRBV30 with TRBJ1-6; the D gene is possibly TRBD1 (5 bases). CDR3 length equals 14 residues. V was cut by 3 bases and J by 7 bases, with 13 bases left in between. Germline V gene sequence: CDR1 GTSNPN, CDR2 SVGIG (reference sequence). The CDR3 spells CAWSARGSNSPLHF. For the CDR3, the DNA is TGTGCCTGGAGCGCCCGGGGGTCCAATTCACCCCTCCACTTT.

This chain uses TRBV27 with TRBJ1-4, with D tentatively TRBD1 (5 bases). Looked up from germline, CDR1 is MNHEY and CDR2 is SMNVEV (reference sequence). The CDR3 is 13 residues long. Trimming shortened V by 5 bases and J by 10 bases, and 14 bases separated the two germline ends. The CDR3 loop reads CASSRGDLGKLFF. CDR3 DNA: TGTGCCAGCAGTCGGGGGGATTTAGGAAAACTGTTTTTT.

This clone was seen a few times. The chain has TRBV18 and TRBJ1-4; perhaps TRBD1 as D (5 bases). The CDR3 contains 17 residues. CDR1 is KGHSH, CDR2 LQKENI, per germline. V was clipped by 6 bases and J by 6 bases, with 23 bases between them. For the CDR3, the DNA is TGTGCCAGCTCCAATATAAGACCGGGACGTTTAGATGAAAAACTGTTTTTT. Its translation is CASSNIRPGRLDEKLFF.

Only a few counts were recorded for this clone. V is TRBV2 and J is TRBJ1-5; no firm D call. CDR3 size: 15 residues. V was trimmed by 3 bases and J by 4 bases, leaving 13 bases between them. The germline CDR1 and CDR2 sequences are SNHLY and FYNNEI. Written as DNA, the CDR3 is TGTGCCAGCAGTGATTTTTGGAGGGTAAATCAGCCCCAGCATTTT. Residues: CASSDFWRVNQPQHF.